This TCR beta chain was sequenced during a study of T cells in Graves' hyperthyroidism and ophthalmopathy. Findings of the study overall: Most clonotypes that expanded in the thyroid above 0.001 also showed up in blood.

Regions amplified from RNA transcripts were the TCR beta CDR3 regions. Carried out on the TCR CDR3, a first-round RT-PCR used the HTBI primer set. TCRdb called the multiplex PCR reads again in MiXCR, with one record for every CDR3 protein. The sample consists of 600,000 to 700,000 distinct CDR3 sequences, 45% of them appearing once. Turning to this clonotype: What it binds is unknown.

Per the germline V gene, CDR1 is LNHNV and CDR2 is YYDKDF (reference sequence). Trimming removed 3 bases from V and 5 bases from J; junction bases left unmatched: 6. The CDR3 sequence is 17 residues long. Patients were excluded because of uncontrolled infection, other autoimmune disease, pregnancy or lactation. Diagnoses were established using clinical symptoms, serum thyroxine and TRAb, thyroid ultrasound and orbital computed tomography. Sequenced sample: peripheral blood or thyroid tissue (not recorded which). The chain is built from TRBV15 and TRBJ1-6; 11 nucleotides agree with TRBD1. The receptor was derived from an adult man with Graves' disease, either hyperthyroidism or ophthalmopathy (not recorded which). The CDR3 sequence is CATSRGRTGGNNSPLHF. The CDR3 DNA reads TGTGCCACCAGCAGGGGTCGGACAGGGGGCAATAATTCACCCCTCCACTTT.